This TCR beta chain appears in the sequencing data of a study of OX40 agonist ivuxolimab in advanced cancers. Study as a whole: Patients' therapy was ivuxolimab, an antibody that acts as an agonist of OX40 (CD134). Averaging 60 years in age, with a range of 23 to 79, the cohort was 80% to 90% male. There were three patients with partial responses, one having hepatocellular carcinoma and two cutaneous melanoma.

Produced via immunoSEQ multiplex PCR; TCRdb's table is partial and in-frame only. The sample has about 84,000 clones, roughly 82% seen once. Germline V gene sequence: CDR1 MNHEY, CDR2 SVGAGI. V dropped 8 bases and J dropped 3 bases, with 17 bases sitting between them. The CDR3 length is 15 residues. Sequencing was performed on CD4+ or CD8+ T cells sorted from blood, taken in a trial of the OX40 agonist ivuxolimab. V is TRBV6-5 and J is TRBJ1-3; D perhaps matches TRBD1 (5 bases). The receptor's source is an adult with an advanced solid tumor such as melanoma, head and neck, liver or kidney cancer. This CDR3 is CASSPEGTVGNTIYF. CDR3 coding DNA: TGTGCCAGCTCCCCTGAGGGGACTGTTGGAAACACCATATATTTT.